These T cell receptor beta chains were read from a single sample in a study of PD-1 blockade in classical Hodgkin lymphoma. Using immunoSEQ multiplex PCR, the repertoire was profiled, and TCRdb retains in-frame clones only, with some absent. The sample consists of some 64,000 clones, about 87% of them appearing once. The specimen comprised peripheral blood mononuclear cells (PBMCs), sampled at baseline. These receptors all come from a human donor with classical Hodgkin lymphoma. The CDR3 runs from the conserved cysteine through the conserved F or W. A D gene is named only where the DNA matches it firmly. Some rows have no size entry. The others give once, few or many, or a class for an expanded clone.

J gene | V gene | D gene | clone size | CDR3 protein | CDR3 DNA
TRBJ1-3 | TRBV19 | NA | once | CASRRPGGAENTIYF | TGTGCCAGTAGACGCCCCGGGGGGGCAGAAAACACCATATATTTT
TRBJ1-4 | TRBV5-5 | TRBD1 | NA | CASSLSTGNEKLFF | TGTGCCAGCAGCTTGTCGACAGGGAATGAAAAACTGTTTTTT
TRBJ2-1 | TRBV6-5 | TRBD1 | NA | CASSSGGNEQFF | TGTGCCAGCAGTTCAGGGGGCAATGAGCAGTTCTTC
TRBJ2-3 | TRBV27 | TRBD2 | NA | CASSRTSGGTDTQYF | TGTGCCAGCTCCAGAACTAGCGGGGGCACAGATACGCAGTATTTT
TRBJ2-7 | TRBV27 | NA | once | CASSTRMAQYF | TGTGCCAGCAGCACTCGAATGGCGCAGTACTTC
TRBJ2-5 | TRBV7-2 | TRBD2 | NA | CASSWGLAGGGETQYF | TGTGCCAGCAGCTGGGGACTAGCGGGGGGTGGAGAGACCCAGTACTTC
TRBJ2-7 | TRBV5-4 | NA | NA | CASSLDWSSYEQYF | TGTGCCAGCAGCTTGGACTGGAGCTCCTACGAGCAGTACTTC
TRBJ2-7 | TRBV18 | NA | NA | CASSREGRGLYF | TGTGCCAGCTCAAGGGAAGGTCGGGGATTGTACTTC
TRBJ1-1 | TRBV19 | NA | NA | CASSIDQAAAGGAFF | TGTGCCAGTAGTATAGATCAGGCGGCTGCTGGTGGAGCTTTCTTT
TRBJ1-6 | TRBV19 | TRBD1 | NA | CASILSGGFKNSPLHF | TGTGCCAGTATCCTATCAGGGGGCTTTAAAAATTCACCCCTCCACTTT
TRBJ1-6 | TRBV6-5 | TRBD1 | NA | CASSYWGQAGETPLHF | TGTGCCAGCAGTTACTGGGGACAGGCAGGAGAGACACCCCTCCACTTT
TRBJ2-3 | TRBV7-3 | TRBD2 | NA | CASSPSGGGTDTQYF | TGTGCCAGCAGCCCCAGCGGGGGGGGGACAGATACGCAGTATTTT
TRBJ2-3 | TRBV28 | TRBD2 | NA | CASSGTSGIGTDTQYF | TGTGCCAGCTCCGGGACTAGCGGGATAGGCACAGATACGCAGTATTTT
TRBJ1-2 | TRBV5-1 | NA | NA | CASSQDPENYGYTF | TGCGCCAGCAGTCAGGACCCTGAGAACTATGGCTACACCTTC
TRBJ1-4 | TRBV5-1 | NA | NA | CASSLRAQPTNEKLFF | TGCGCCAGCAGCCTCCGGGCCCAGCCAACTAATGAAAAACTGTTTTTT
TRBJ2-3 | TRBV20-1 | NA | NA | CSAQRTDTQYF | TGCAGTGCTCAGCGCACAGATACGCAGTATTTT
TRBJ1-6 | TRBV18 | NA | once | CASSHEGSPLHF | TGTGCCAGCTCGCACGAAGGATCACCCCTCCACTTT
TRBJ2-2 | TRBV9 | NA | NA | CASSVYGPGELFF | TGTGCCAGCAGCGTATATGGTCCCGGGGAGCTGTTTTTT
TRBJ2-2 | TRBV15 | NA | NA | CATRGGWTGLTGELFF | TGTGCCACCAGGGGGGGGTGGACAGGACTAACCGGGGAGCTGTTTTTT
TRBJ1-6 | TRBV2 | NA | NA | CASGQNNSPLHF | TGTGCCAGCGGTCAGAATAATTCACCCCTCCACTTT
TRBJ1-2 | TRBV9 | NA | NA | CASSVRMYSYGYTF | TGTGCCAGCAGCGTAAGGATGTATAGCTATGGCTACACCTTC
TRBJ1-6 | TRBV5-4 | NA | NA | CASSPWGSWARNNSPLHF | TGTGCCAGCAGCCCTTGGGGTTCGTGGGCGCGAAATAATTCACCCCTCCACTTT
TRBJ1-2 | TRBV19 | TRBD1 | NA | CASNIGQGANGYTF | TGTGCCAGTAACATAGGACAGGGGGCGAATGGCTACACCTTC
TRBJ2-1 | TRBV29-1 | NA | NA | CSTLPGYNEQFF | TGCAGCACTCTACCAGGGTACAATGAGCAGTTCTTC
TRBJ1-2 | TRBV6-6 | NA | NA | CASSYSRGVEHGYTF | TGTGCCAGCAGTTACTCGAGAGGGGTCGAGCATGGCTACACCTTC
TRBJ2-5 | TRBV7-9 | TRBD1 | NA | CASSLRFMAGGGETQYF | TGTGCCAGCAGCTTAAGGTTTATGGCAGGGGGCGGTGAGACCCAGTACTTC
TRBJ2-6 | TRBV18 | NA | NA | CASSPKARDHAGANVLTF | TGTGCCAGCTCACCCAAAGCCAGGGACCACGCTGGGGCCAACGTCCTGACTTTC
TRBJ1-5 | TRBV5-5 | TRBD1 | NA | CASSLDGTGNQPQHF | TGTGCCAGCAGCTTGGATGGGACAGGGAATCAGCCCCAGCATTTT
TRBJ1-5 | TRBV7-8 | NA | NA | CASSRTTQINQPQHF | TGTGCCAGCAGTCGAACGACGCAAATTAATCAGCCCCAGCATTTT
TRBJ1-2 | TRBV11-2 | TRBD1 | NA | CASSSTRDRVPTNYGYTF | TGTGCCAGCAGCTCTACTAGGGACAGGGTCCCTACTAACTATGGCTACACCTTC
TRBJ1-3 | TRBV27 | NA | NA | CASSSLSIAGVSGNTIYF | TGTGCCAGCAGTTCACTCAGCATTGCGGGGGTCTCTGGAAACACCATATATTTT
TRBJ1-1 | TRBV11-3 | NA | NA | CASSLLGAAGTEAFF | TGTGCCAGCAGCTTACTAGGGGCAGCGGGCACTGAAGCTTTCTTT
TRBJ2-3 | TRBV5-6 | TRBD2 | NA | CASSSYLAGVSTDTQYF | TGTGCCAGCAGCTCCTACCTAGCGGGAGTTAGCACAGATACGCAGTATTTT
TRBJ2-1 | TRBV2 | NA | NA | CASTKKGLIRDEQFF | TGTGCCAGCACCAAAAAGGGCCTCATAAGGGATGAGCAGTTCTTC
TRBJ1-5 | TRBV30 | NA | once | CAWGKGGGNQPQHF | TGTGCCTGGGGGAAGGGGGGAGGAAATCAGCCCCAGCATTTT
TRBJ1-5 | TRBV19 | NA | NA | CATADVSNQPQHF | TGTGCCACCGCGGACGTTAGCAATCAGCCCCAGCATTTT
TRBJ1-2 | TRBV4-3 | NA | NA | CASSQDHRGADYGYTF | TGCGCCAGCAGCCAAGATCATCGGGGCGCGGACTATGGCTACACCTTC
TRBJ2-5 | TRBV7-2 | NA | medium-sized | CASSLVPIEGPQAETQYF | TGTGCCAGCAGCTTAGTGCCCATTGAAGGCCCCCAAGCGGAGACCCAGTACTTC
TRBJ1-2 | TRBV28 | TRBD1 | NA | CASSLQGQGNYGYTF | TGTGCCAGCAGTTTACAGGGACAGGGGAACTATGGCTACACCTTC
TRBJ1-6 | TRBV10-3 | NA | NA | CATTEGEDSPLHF | TGTGCCACGACCGAAGGGGAAGATTCACCCCTCCACTTT
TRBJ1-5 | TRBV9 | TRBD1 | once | CASSRGQGVLPQHF | TGTGCCAGCAGCCGGGGACAGGGGGTATTGCCCCAGCATTTT
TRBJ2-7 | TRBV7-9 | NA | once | CASSFFTDSYEQYF | TGTGCCAGCAGCTTTTTTACGGACTCTTACGAGCAGTACTTC
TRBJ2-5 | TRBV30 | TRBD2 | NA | CAWSVEGRGLQETQYF | TGTGCCTGGAGTGTCGAGGGGAGGGGACTCCAAGAGACCCAGTACTTC
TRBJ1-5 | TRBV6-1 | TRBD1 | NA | CASSEYGTGVLNQPQHF | TGTGCCAGCAGTGAATACGGGACAGGGGTCTTAAATCAGCCCCAGCATTTT
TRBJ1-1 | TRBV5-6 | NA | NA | CASRPSGVGTGAAFF | TGTGCCAGCAGGCCGTCCGGGGTGGGGACGGGAGCAGCTTTCTTT
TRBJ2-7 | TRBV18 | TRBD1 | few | CASSTIPGTGPHEQYF | TGTGCCAGCTCAACTATACCCGGGACAGGGCCCCACGAGCAGTACTTC
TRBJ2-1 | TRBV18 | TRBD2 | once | CASSPRSPSGGAIYEQFF | TGTGCCAGCTCACCACGTTCCCCTAGCGGGGGGGCCATCTATGAGCAGTTCTTC
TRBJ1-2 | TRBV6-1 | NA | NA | CASSESYYYGYTF | TGTGCCAGCAGTGAGTCCTACTATTATGGCTACACCTTC
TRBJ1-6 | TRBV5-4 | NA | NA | CASGGGEGNSPLHF | TGTGCCAGCGGCGGGGGGGAGGGAAATTCACCCCTCCACTTT
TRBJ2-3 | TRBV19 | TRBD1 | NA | CASSTPGDRGRTDTQYF | TGTGCCAGTAGTACCCCTGGGGACAGGGGGCGTACAGATACGCAGTATTTT
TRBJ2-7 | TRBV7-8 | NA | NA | CASSSGPLGEQYF | TGTGCCAGCAGTTCCGGCCCCTTAGGGGAGCAGTACTTC
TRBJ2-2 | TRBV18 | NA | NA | CASSPEFPGRGELFF | TGTGCCAGCTCACCAGAGTTCCCGGGACGCGGGGAGCTGTTTTTT
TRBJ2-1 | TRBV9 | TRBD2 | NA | CASSVVVAGGPEEQFF | TGTGCCAGCAGCGTAGTAGTAGCGGGGGGGCCGGAAGAGCAGTTCTTC
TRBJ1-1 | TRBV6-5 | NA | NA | CASSYSRGWTEAFF | TGTGCCAGCAGTTACTCGAGGGGGTGGACTGAAGCTTTCTTT
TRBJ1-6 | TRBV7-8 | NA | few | CASSYREGPGGSPLHF | TGTGCCAGCAGCTACCGAGAGGGGCCAGGCGGTTCACCCCTCCACTTT
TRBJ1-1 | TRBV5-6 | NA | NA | CASTLEFDTEAFF | TGTGCCAGCACGCTAGAGTTCGACACTGAAGCTTTCTTT
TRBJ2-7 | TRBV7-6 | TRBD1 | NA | CASSLARGGGEQYF | TGTGCCAGCAGCTTAGCGCGAGGGGGCGGGGAGCAGTACTTC
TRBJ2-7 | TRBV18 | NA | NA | CASSPPSSEGEQYF | TGTGCCAGCTCACCACCGAGTAGCGAGGGCGAGCAGTACTTC
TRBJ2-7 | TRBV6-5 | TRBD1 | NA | CASSSGTGGEQYF | TGTGCCAGCAGTAGCGGGACAGGGGGCGAGCAGTACTTC
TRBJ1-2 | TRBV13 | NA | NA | CASSLGGGLDGYTF | TGTGCCAGCAGCTTAGGGGGGGGCCTGGATGGCTACACCTTC